The 25 T cell receptor beta chains below all came from one sample that was sequenced in a study of cytomegalovirus exposure and HLA in healthy donors (dated by TCRdb to the late 2010s). The protocol used for the library was the immunoSEQ multiplex PCR assay. The multiplex PCR relied on a mix of 60 forward primers for TCR Vbeta segments and 13 reverse primers for TCR Jbeta segments. TCRdb provides this immuneACCESS table in a form limited to in-frame rearrangements. Some clones are lacking; in checked studies, under half of them reflect an unresolved V gene, and why the rest are absent is not known. Across this sample there are 140,000 or so clones, with around 72% seen only once. Over 2% of the sample is held by the ten biggest clonotypes. The sample was PBMCs. The receptor set was obtained from a man in his forties in good health and CMV-seronegative.

The chain recombines TRBV11-2 with TRBJ2-5; 13 bases match TRBD2. Trimming removed 2 bases from V and 3 bases from J; junction bases left unmatched: 12. The length of the CDR3 is 19 residues. Germline CDR1 reads SGHAT; CDR2 reads FQNNGV. Here the CDR3 DNA reads TGTGCCAGCAGCTTAATGGGGACTAGCGGGGAAGCGAGGGAAGAGACCCAGTACTTC. Translated: CASSLMGTSGEAREETQYF. The full variable domain, with the rest looked up from reference TRBV11-2 and TRBJ2-5, is EAGVAQSPRYKIIEKRQSVAFWCNPISGHATLYWYQQILGQGPKLLIQFQNNGVVDDSQLPKDRFSAERLKGVDSTLKIQPAKLEDSAVYLCASSLMGTSGEAREETQYFGPGTRLLVL.

The chain uses TRBV30 and TRBJ1-5; TRBD1 agrees at 7 bases. In germline, CDR1 is GTSNPN, CDR2 SVGIG (reference sequence). This CDR3 has 13 amino acids. V was clipped by 8 bases and J by 7 bases; unmatched bases: 11. Here the CDR3 reads CALGVGGGQPQHF. The CDR3 DNA follows: TGTGCCCTGGGGGTAGGGGGCGGGCAGCCCCAGCATTTT.

This chain joins TRBV5-1 and TRBJ1-3; no definite D call. The ends were cut back, 0 bases at V and 3 bases at J, with 7 bases in the middle. The CDR3 runs to 14 residues. Per germline, CDR1 SGHRS and CDR2 YFSETQ. The CDR3 nucleotides are TGCGCCAGCAGCTTGGTAGGGAGTGGAAACACCATATATTTT. This gives the protein CASSLVGSGNTIYF. Filled out from reference TRBV5-1 and TRBJ1-3, the complete variable domain reads KAGVTQTPRYLIKTRGQQVTLSCSPISGHRSVSWYQQTPGQGLQFLFEYFSETQRNKGNFPGRFSGRQFSNSRSEMNVSTLELGDSALYLCASSLVGSGNTIYFGEGSWLTVV.

Only a few counts were recorded for this clone. J is TRBJ1-1 and V is TRBV2; TRBD1 agrees at 11 bases. CDR1 SNHLY and CDR2 FYNNEI come from the germline V gene. This CDR3 comprises 17 residues. J lost 1 base, V lost 7 bases, and 11 bases had no gene match. This CDR3 reads CASKSPSDRGRNTEAFF. The CDR3 bases are TGTGCCAGCAAGAGCCCTTCGGACAGGGGGCGGAACACTGAAGCTTTCTTT.

The V gene is TRBV2, the J gene TRBJ1-2; D possibly corresponds to TRBD1 (6 bases). The CDR3 totals 13 residues. Germline values: CDR1 SNHLY, CDR2 FYNNEI. With 8 bases removed from V and 2 bases from J, the gap between germline ends came to 12 bases. The CDR3 nucleotides read TGTGCCAGCTGTCCCCAGGGGAACTATGGCTACACCTTC. Protein: CASCPQGNYGYTF. The full variable domain, with the rest looked up from reference TRBV2 and TRBJ1-2, is EPEVTQTPSHQVTQMGQEVILRCVPISNHLYFYWYRQILGQKVEFLVSFYNNEISEKSEIFDDQFSVERPDGSNFTLKIRSTKLEDSAMYFCASCPQGNYGYTFGSGTRLTVV.

V gene TRBV6-4 combines with J gene TRBJ2-1; TRBD2 aligns across 11 bases. J was trimmed by 6 bases and V by 2 bases; bases with no gene match: 6. The CDR3 sequence is 16 residues long. CDR1 is MRHNA and CDR2 is SNTAGT in the germline V gene. The DNA of the CDR3 is TGTGCCAGCAGTGACCTAGCGGGAGGAGGGGGCAATGAGCAGTTCTTC. Translating it yields CASSDLAGGGGNEQFF.

The J gene is TRBJ2-7, the V gene TRBV7-9; D is undetermined. This CDR3 spans 14 amino acids. V dropped 1 base and J dropped 3 bases, with 10 bases sitting between them. The germline CDR1 and CDR2 sequences are SEHNR and FQNEAQ (reference sequence). Here the CDR3 reads CASSLGFPIYEQYF. DNA for the CDR3: TGTGCCAGCAGCTTAGGTTTCCCCATCTACGAGCAGTACTTC.

The gene calls are TRBV6-4 and TRBJ2-3; the match to TRBD1 covers 10 bases. This CDR3 is built from 16 residues. The ends lost 5 bases at V and 5 bases at J; junction bases unmatched: 10. Germline V gene sequence: CDR1 MRHNA, CDR2 SNTAGT. The CDR3 region has the DNA TGTGCCAGCAGTCTATCCGGGACAGGGGTGAAAGATACGCAGTATTTT. Translating it yields CASSLSGTGVKDTQYF.

V is TRBV2 and J is TRBJ1-1; TRBD1 is a possible D gene (6 bases). V was clipped by 6 bases and J by 1 base, with 12 bases between them. The CDR3 consists of 14 residues. Germline CDR1 is SNHLY and CDR2 is FYNNEI. The CDR3, as DNA: TGTGCCAGCAGGGGGGCCGGGGAGAACACTGAAGCTTTCTTT. Amino acids: CASRGAGENTEAFF.

This chain joins TRBV27 and TRBJ2-5; TRBD2 is a possible D gene (7 bases). The CDR3 has 18 residues. CDR1 is MNHEY and CDR2 is SMNVEV in the germline V gene (reference sequence). With 2 bases removed from V and 0 bases from J, the gap between germline ends came to 19 bases. CDR3 sequence reads: CASSLAKGGRGNQETQYF. DNA for the CDR3: TGTGCCAGCAGTTTAGCGAAAGGGGGGAGGGGGAACCAAGAGACCCAGTACTTC.

The J gene is TRBJ2-1, the V gene TRBV6-1; 7 bases line up with TRBD2. Germline CDR1 and CDR2: MNHNS and SASEGT. V lost 7 bases to trimming and J lost 3 bases; unmatched junction nucleotides: 6. The CDR3 consists of 14 residues. The CDR3 protein is CASILAGFYNEQFF. The CDR3 coding sequence is TGTGCCAGCATTTTAGCGGGCTTCTACAATGAGCAGTTCTTC.

The chain employs TRBV18 and TRBJ2-1; D call uncertain. CDR1 is KGHSH, CDR2 LQKENI, per germline. V lost 2 bases to trimming and J lost 3 bases, with 11 bases between them. There are 15 residues in the CDR3. The CDR3 spells CASSPLRDFYNEQFF. For the CDR3, the DNA is TGTGCCAGCTCACCATTAAGAGACTTCTACAATGAGCAGTTCTTC.

The chain has TRBV6-5 and TRBJ2-5; tentative D call: TRBD1 (5 bases). This CDR3 contains 16 residues. Germline values: CDR1 MNHEY, CDR2 SVGAGI. The ends were cut back, 0 bases at V and 4 bases at J, with 15 bases in the middle. The CDR3 DNA sequence: TGTGCCAGCAGTTACTCACCCACCCTAAGGGGAGAGACCCAGTACTTC. Translating it yields CASSYSPTLRGETQYF.

The CDR3 spells CASSLQDSGANVLTF. As DNA, the CDR3 is TGCGCCAGCAGCTTGCAGGACTCTGGGGCCAACGTCCTGACTTTC. The V and J genes are TRBV5-1 and TRBJ2-6, with D unclear. The germline V and J ends were trimmed by 1 base and 0 bases, with 5 bases remaining between them. The CDR3 totals 15 residues. Germline V CDR1 and CDR2: SGHRS, YFSETQ.

The chain employs TRBV11-3 and TRBJ2-5, with a weak D call TRBD1 (6 bases). The germline V gene encodes CDR1 SGHNT and CDR2 YENEEA. There are 18 residues in the CDR3. Trimming shortened V by 5 bases and J by 3 bases, and 25 bases separated the two germline ends. This chain's CDR3 is CASSPKQGYRSKKETQYF. The CDR3 nucleotides read TGTGCCAGCAGCCCAAAACAGGGATACAGGTCCAAGAAAGAGACCCAGTACTTC.

This clone was picked up a small number of times. The chain joins TRBV2 to TRBJ1-6; tentative D call: TRBD1 (6 bases). In germline, CDR1 is SNHLY, CDR2 FYNNEI. Deletions cut 6 bases from V and 0 bases from J, with 12 bases between. This CDR3 has 16 residues. The CDR3 protein is CASRDSRSSYNSPLHF. In DNA form, the CDR3 reads TGTGCCAGCAGGGACAGTAGGAGCTCCTATAATTCACCCCTCCACTTT.

In its sample, this clone was seen once. This rearrangement joins TRBV19 to TRBJ2-5; 9 bases agree with TRBD1. V trimming: 6 bases; J trimming: 5 bases; junction bases outside the gene matches: 10. The length of the CDR3 is 15 residues. Germline V gene sequence: CDR1 LNHDA, CDR2 SQIVND (reference sequence). The CDR3 DNA sequence: TGTGCCAGTAGCATGACGACAGGGGGACGGGAGACCCAGTACTTC. Residues: CASSMTTGGRETQYF.

The chain combines TRBV14 with TRBJ2-1; 8 nucleotides agree with TRBD2. In germline, CDR1 is SGHDN, CDR2 FVKESK. Trimming took 1 base from V and 4 from J; bases not matched to a gene: 3. This CDR3 spans 15 amino acids. The CDR3 region is CASSQAASGYNEQFF. CDR3 nucleotides: TGTGCCAGCAGCCAAGCGGCTAGCGGGTACAATGAGCAGTTCTTC.

The CDR3 DNA reads as TGCGCCAGCAGCTTGCGGGACAATAATCCGTTGTCTAGCGGGAGGACAGATACGCAGTATTTT. It yields the protein CASSLRDNNPLSSGRTDTQYF. V gene TRBV5-1 combines with J gene TRBJ2-3; 11 bases agree with TRBD2. Germline V gives CDR1 SGHRS, CDR2 YFSETQ. The trim removed 1 base at V and 3 bases at J, leaving 19 bases unmatched. The CDR3 sequence is 21 residues long.

This chain links TRBV6-1 with TRBJ2-7; 7 positions agree with TRBD1. J lost 0 bases, V lost 8 bases, and 7 bases had no gene match. Germline V gives CDR1 MNHNS, CDR2 SASEGT. The CDR3 extends over 14 amino acids. CDR3 protein: CASSQGESSYEQYF. The CDR3 region has the DNA TGTGCCAGCTCTCAGGGGGAGAGCTCCTACGAGCAGTACTTC.

The V gene is TRBV6-1, the J gene TRBJ1-1; D remains ambiguous. This CDR3 contains 16 residues. V was cut by 2 bases and J by 4 bases, with 17 bases left in between. CDR1 and CDR2 (germline): MNHNS, SASEGT. The CDR3 loop is CASSEPAPTWSTEAFF. As DNA, the CDR3 is TGTGCCAGCAGTGAACCGGCCCCGACTTGGAGCACTGAAGCTTTCTTT.

This clone was detected only once. The chain links TRBV10-1 to TRBJ1-1, with 7 nucleotides matching TRBD1. Germline V CDR1 and CDR2: WNHNN, SYGVQD (reference sequence). There are 16 residues in the CDR3. Trimming took 5 bases from V and 1 from J; bases not matched to a gene: 10. CDR3 in amino acids: CASSPGGLTANTEAFF. CDR3 bases: TGCGCCAGCAGTCCAGGGGGGCTTACTGCGAACACTGAAGCTTTCTTT.

This chain uses TRBV7-2 with TRBJ2-2; D may be TRBD2 (6 bases). This CDR3 is built from 14 residues. CDR1 is SGHTA and CDR2 is FQGNSA in the germline V gene. V lost 8 bases, J lost 1 base, and 11 bases lay in between. In nucleotides, the CDR3 is TGTGCCAGCTTGGGGAGGCGGAACACCGGGGAGCTGTTTTTT. The encoded protein is CASLGRRNTGELFF.

This rearrangement joins TRBV28 to TRBJ2-1; 9 positions match TRBD2. The CDR3 is 16 amino acids. Unmatched junction bases numbered 9, after V lost 5 bases and J lost 4 bases. CDR1 is MDHEN and CDR2 is SYDVKM in the germline V gene. The CDR3 reads CASSGTLAGQYNEQFF. CDR3 coding DNA: TGTGCCAGCAGTGGGACTCTAGCGGGACAATACAATGAGCAGTTCTTC.

The chain employs TRBV11-2 and TRBJ1-5; no definite D call. Trimming took off 0 bases at V and 11 bases at J, with 11 bases between the two ends. CDR3 length: 13 residues. Germline CDR1 and CDR2: SGHAT and FQNNGV. This CDR3 reads CASSLDRETTQHF. For the CDR3, the DNA is TGTGCCAGCAGCTTAGATCGGGAAACTACCCAGCATTTT.